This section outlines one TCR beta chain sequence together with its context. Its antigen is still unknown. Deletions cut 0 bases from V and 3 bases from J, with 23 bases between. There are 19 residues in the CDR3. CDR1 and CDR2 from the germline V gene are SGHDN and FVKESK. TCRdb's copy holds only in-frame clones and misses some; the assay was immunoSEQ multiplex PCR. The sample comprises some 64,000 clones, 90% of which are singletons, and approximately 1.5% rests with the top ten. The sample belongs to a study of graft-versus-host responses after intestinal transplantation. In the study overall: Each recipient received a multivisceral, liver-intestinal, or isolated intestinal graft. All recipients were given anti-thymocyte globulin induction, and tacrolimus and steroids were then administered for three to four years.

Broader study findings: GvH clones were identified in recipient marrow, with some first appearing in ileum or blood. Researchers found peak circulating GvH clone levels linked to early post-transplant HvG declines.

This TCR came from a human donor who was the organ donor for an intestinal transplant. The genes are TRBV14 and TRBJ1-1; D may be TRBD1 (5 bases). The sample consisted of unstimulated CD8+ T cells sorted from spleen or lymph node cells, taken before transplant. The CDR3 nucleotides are TGTGCCAGCAGCCAAGAGTGGGGGGGGGTGCTCCGAGACGACACTGAAGCTTTCTTT. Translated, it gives CASSQEWGGVLRDDTEAFF. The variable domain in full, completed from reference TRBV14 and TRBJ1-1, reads EAGVTQFPSHSVIEKGQTVTLRCDPISGHDNLYWYRRVMGKEIKFLLHFVKESKQDESGMPNNRFLAERTGGTYSTLKVQPAELEDSGVYFCASSQEWGGVLRDDTEAFFGQGTRLTVV.